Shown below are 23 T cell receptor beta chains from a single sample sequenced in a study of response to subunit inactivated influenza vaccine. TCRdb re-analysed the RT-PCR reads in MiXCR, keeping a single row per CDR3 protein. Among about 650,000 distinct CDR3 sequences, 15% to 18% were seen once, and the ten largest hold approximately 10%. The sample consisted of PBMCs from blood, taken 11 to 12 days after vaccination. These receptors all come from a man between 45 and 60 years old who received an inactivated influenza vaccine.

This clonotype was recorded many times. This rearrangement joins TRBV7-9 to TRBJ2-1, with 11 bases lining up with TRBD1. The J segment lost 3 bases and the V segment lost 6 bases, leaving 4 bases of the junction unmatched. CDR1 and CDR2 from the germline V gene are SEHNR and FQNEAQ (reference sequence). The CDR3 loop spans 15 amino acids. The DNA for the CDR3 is TGTGCCAGCAGTCACGGGACAGGGGGCTACAATGAGCAGTTCTTC. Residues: CASSHGTGGYNEQFF.

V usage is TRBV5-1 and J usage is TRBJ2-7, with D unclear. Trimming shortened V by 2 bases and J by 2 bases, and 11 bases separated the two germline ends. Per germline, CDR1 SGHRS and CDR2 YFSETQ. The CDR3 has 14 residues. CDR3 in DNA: TGCGCCAGCAGCTTAGTTAACAGCCCCTACGAGCAGTACTTC. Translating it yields CASSLVNSPYEQYF.

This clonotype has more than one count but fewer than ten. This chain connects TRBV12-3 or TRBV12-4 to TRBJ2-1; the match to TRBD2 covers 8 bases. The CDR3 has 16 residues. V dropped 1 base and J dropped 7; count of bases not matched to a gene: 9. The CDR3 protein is CASSLVRAGGRNEQFF. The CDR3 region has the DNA TGTGCCAGCAGTTTAGTTCGCGCGGGGGGCAGGAATGAGCAGTTCTTC.

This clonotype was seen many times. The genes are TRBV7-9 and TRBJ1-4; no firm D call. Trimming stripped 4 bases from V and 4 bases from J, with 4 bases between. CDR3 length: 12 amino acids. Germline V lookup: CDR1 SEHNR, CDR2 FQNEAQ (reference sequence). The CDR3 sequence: CASSWGNEKLFF. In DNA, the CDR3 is TGTGCCAGCAGCTGGGGTAATGAAAAACTGTTTTTT.

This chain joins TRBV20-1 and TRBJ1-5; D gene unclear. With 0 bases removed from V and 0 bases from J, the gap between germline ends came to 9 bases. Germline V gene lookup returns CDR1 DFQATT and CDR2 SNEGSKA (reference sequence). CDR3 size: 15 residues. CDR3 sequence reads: CSARDRAGSNQPQHF. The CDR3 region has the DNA TGCAGTGCTAGAGATCGCGCCGGTAGCAATCAGCCCCAGCATTTT.

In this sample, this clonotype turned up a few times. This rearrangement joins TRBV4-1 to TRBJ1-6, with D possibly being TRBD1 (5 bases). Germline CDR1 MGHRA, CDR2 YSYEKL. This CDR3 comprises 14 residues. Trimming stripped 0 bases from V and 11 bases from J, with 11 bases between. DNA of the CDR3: TGCGCCAGCAGCCAAGATACAGGCAAACCACCCCTCCACTTT. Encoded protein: CASSQDTGKPPLHF.

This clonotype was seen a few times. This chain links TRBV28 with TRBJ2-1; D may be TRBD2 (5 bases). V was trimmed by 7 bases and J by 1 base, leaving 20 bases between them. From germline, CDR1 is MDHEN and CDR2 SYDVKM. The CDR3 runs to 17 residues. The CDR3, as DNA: TGTGCCAGCATTACCTGGCGACGGGGAAGGTCCTACAATGAGCAGTTCTTC. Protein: CASITWRRGRSYNEQFF. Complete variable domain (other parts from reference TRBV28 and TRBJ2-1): DVKVTQSSRYLVKRTGEKVFLECVQDMDHENMFWYRQDPGLGLRLIYFSYDVKMKEKGDIPEGYSVSREKKERFSLILESASTNQTSMYLCASITWRRGRSYNEQFFGPGTRLTVL.

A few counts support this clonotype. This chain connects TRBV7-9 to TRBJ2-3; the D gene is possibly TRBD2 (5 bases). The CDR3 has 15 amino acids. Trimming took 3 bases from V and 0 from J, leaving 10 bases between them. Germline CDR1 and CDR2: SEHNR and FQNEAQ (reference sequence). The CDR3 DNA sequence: TGTGCCAGCAGCTTCCGGGGAGACAGCACAGATACGCAGTATTTT. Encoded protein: CASSFRGDSTDTQYF. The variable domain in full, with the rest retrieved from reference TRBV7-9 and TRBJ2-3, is DTGVSQNPRHKITKRGQNVTFRCDPISEHNRLYWYRQTLGQGPEFLTYFQNEAQLEKSRLLSDRFSAERPKGSFSTLEIQRTEQGDSAMYLCASSFRGDSTDTQYFGPGTRLTVL.

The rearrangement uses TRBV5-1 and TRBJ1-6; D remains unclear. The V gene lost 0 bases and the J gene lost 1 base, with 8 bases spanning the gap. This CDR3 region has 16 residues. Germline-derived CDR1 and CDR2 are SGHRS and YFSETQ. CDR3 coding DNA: TGCGCCAGCAGCTTGGGGGAGTGGTCCTATAATTCACCCCTCCACTTT. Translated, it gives CASSLGEWSYNSPLHF.

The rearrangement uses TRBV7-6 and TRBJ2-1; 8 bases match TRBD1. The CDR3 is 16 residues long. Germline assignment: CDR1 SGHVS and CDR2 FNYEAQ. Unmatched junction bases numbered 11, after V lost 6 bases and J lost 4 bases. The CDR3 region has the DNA TGTGCCAGCAGTTTCTCGCGGCAGGGGGCATACAATGAGCAGTTCTTC. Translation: CASSFSRQGAYNEQFF.

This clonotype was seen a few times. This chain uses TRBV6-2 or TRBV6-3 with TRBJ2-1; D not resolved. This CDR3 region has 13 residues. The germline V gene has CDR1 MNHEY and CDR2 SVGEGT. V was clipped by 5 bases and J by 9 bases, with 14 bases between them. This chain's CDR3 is CASSRLRESEQFF. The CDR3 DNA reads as TGTGCCAGCAGTCGTTTAAGGGAATCTGAGCAGTTCTTC.

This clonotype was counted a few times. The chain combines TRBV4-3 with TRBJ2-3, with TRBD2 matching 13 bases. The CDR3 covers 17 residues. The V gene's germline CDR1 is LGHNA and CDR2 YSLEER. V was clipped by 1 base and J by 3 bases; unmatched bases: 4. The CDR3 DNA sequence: TGCGCCAGCAGCCAAGGGAGACTAGCGGGAGGTACAGATACGCAGTATTTT. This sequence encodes CASSQGRLAGGTDTQYF.

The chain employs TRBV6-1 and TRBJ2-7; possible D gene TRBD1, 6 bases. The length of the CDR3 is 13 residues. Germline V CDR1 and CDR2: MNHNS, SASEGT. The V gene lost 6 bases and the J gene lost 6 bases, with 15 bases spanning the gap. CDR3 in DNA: TGTGCCAGCAGGGATCCAGGGGTGGGCGAGCAGTACTTC. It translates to CASRDPGVGEQYF.

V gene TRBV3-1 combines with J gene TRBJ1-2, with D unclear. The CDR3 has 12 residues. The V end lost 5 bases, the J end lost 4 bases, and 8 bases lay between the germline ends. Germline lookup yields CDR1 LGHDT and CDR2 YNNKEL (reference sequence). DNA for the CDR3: TGTGCCAGCAGCTCGGGAGGCTATGGCTACACCTTC. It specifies CASSSGGYGYTF.

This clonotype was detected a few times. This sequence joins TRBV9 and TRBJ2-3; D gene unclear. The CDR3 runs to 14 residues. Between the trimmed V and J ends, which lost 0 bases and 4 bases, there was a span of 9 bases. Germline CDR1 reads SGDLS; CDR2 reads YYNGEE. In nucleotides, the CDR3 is TGTGCCAGCAGCGTAGTAGGGATCGCAGATACGCAGTATTTT. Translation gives CASSVVGIADTQYF.

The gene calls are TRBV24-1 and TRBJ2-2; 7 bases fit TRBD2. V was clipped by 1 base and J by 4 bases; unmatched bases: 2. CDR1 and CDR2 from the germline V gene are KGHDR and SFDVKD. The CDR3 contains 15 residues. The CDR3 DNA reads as TGTGCCACCAGTGATTTTGCTAGCGGCACCGGGGAGCTGTTTTTT. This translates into CATSDFASGTGELFF.

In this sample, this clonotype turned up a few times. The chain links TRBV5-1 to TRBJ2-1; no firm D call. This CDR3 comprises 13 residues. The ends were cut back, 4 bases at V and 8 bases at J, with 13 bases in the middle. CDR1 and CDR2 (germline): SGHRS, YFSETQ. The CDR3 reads CASSGELGHEQFF. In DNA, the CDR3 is TGCGCCAGCAGCGGGGAATTGGGTCATGAGCAGTTCTTC.

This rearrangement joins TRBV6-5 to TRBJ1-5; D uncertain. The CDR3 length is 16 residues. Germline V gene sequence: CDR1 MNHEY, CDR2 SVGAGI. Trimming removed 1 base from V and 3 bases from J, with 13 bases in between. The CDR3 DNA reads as TGTGCCAGCAGTTACTACCAGGCAGCCAACAATCAGCCCCAGCATTTT. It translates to CASSYYQAANNQPQHF.

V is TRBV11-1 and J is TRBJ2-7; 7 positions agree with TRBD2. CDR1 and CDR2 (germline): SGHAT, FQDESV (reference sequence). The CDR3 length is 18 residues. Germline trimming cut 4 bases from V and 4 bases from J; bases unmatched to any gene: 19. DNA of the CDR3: TGTGCCAGCAGCTCCTCAATTGGGAGGGCCATCTCATTATACGAGCAGTACTTC. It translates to CASSSSIGRAISLYEQYF. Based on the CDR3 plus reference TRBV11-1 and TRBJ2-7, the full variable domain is EAEVAQSPRYKITEKSQAVAFWCDPISGHATLYWYRQILGQGPELLVQFQDESVVDDSQLPKDRFSAERLKGVDSTLKIQPAELGDSAMYLCASSSSIGRAISLYEQYFGPGTRLTVT.

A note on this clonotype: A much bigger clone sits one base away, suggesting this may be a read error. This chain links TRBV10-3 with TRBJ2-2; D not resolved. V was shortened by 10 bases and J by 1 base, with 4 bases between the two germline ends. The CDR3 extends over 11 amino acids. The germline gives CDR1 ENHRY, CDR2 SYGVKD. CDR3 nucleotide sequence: TGTGCCACCGTGAACACCGGGGAGCTGTTTTTT. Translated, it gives CATVNTGELFF.

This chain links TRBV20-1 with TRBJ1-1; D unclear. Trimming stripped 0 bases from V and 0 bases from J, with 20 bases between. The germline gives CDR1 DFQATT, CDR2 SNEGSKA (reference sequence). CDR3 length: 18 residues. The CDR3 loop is CSARDSGAPQLMNTEAFF. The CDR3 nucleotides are TGCAGTGCTAGAGATTCCGGCGCACCGCAATTAATGAACACTGAAGCTTTCTTT.

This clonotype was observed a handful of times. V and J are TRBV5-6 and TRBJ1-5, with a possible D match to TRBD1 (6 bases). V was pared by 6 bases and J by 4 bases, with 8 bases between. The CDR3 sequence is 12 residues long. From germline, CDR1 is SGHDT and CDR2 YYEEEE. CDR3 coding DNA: TGTGCCAGCAACACAGGGAATCAGCCCCAGCATTTT. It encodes CASNTGNQPQHF.

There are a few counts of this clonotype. CDR3 protein: CASSPGTGVSHEQYF. DNA for the CDR3: TGTGCCAGCTCACCAGGGACAGGGGTAAGCCACGAGCAGTACTTC. The chain links TRBV18 to TRBJ2-7; TRBD1 matches 10 bases. Germline trimming cut 2 bases from V and 5 bases from J; bases unmatched to any gene: 6. The CDR3 loop spans 15 amino acids. Germline-derived CDR1 and CDR2 are KGHSH and LQKENI.